The 20 T cell receptor beta chains given below trace back to one sample, sequenced in a study of monozygotic twins with inflammatory bowel disease. TCRdb re-analyzed the 5' RACE reads; it lists each CDR3 protein once, without DNA. The sample holds 93,000 or so distinct CDR3 sequences. The sequencing sample was made of blood. The receptors originated from a human donor with ulcerative colitis or Crohn's disease, or a healthy co-twin of an affected twin (not recorded which).

The chain is built from TRBV5-1 and TRBJ1-2; with no DNA, the TCRdb D assignment of TRBD1 cannot be verified. CDR3 length: 15 residues. CDR1 is SGHRS, CDR2 YFSETQ, per germline. CDR3 protein: CASSARLQGAYGYTF.

The rearrangement uses TRBV20-1 and TRBJ2-3. This CDR3 has 14 amino acids. Per germline, CDR1 DFQATT and CDR2 SNEGSKA (reference sequence). The CDR3 is CSAIGSFSTDTQYF.

This chain connects TRBV7-8 to TRBJ2-3. Germline assignment: CDR1 SGHVS and CDR2 FQNEAQ. The CDR3 sequence is 15 residues long. CDR3 protein: CASSQTETPTDTQYF.

The J gene is TRBJ2-7, the V gene TRBV7-9; TCRdb's D call of TRBD1 is untestable without DNA. The length of the CDR3 is 15 residues. Per the germline V gene, CDR1 is SEHNR and CDR2 is FQNEAQ (reference sequence). The CDR3 loop is CASSLHSASSYEQYF. The full variable domain, with the rest looked up from reference TRBV7-9 and TRBJ2-7, is DTGVSQNPRHKITKRGQNVTFRCDPISEHNRLYWYRQTLGQGPEFLTYFQNEAQLEKSRLLSDRFSAERPKGSFSTLEIQRTEQGDSAMYLCASSLHSASSYEQYFGPGTRLTVT.

The gene calls are TRBV27 and TRBJ1-5; TCRdb outputs TRBD1, but without DNA this stays unchecked. The CDR3 contains 17 residues. From germline, CDR1 is MNHEY and CDR2 SMNVEV (reference sequence). This CDR3 reads CASSLSSRAYSNQPQHF.

The J gene is TRBJ2-1, the V gene TRBV7-9; the D call from TCRdb, TRBD1, cannot be confirmed without DNA. There are 12 residues in the CDR3. Germline V lookup: CDR1 SEHNR, CDR2 FQNEAQ (reference sequence). The CDR3 sequence is CASGHEGRRQFF. Complete variable domain (other parts from reference TRBV7-9 and TRBJ2-1): DTGVSQNPRHKITKRGQNVTFRCDPISEHNRLYWYRQTLGQGPEFLTYFQNEAQLEKSRLLSDRFSAERPKGSFSTLEIQRTEQGDSAMYLCASGHEGRRQFFGPGTRLTVL.

V is TRBV7-2 and J is TRBJ1-5. This CDR3 contains 13 residues. Germline CDR1 SGHTA, CDR2 FQGNSA. CDR3 residues: CASRAGGNQPQHF.

The V gene is TRBV27, the J gene TRBJ2-2; no DNA is available, so the TRBD1 call from TCRdb remains unchecked. The CDR3 extends over 17 amino acids. Germline CDR1 MNHEY, CDR2 SMNVEV (reference sequence). CDR3 in amino acids: CASSLSWGNHNTGELFF.

The gene calls are TRBV7-8 and TRBJ2-1; TCRdb calls TRBD1, which cannot be checked without DNA. Germline CDR1 is SGHVS and CDR2 is FQNEAQ. CDR3 size: 16 residues. CDR3 residues: CASSFIRDRLNNEQFF.

The chain has TRBV5-6 and TRBJ1-5. Per the germline V gene, CDR1 is SGHDT and CDR2 is YYEEEE. The CDR3 loop spans 14 amino acids. The chain's CDR3 is CASSLWEIVWAQHF.

This rearrangement joins TRBV6-1 to TRBJ2-2; lacking DNA, the TRBD1 call made by TCRdb goes unchecked. Germline assignment: CDR1 MNHNS and CDR2 SASEGT. This CDR3 contains 16 residues. CDR3 protein: CASSRKRGTNTGELFF.

The V call is TRBV7-7, the J call TRBJ2-5; TCRdb calls TRBD2, which cannot be checked without DNA. Germline CDR1 SSHAT, CDR2 FNYEAQ (reference sequence). The CDR3 spans 15 residues. CDR3 region: CASSLLAGGGETQYF.

The chain couples TRBV20-1 to TRBJ2-7; the D call from TCRdb, TRBD2, cannot be confirmed without DNA. Germline CDR1 and CDR2: DFQATT and SNEGSKA (reference sequence). This CDR3 has 13 amino acids. The CDR3: CSARVSGNDEQYF.

The chain has TRBV29-1 and TRBJ2-7; TCRdb names TRBD1, which stays unverified in the absence of DNA. The CDR3 is 17 residues long. Per the germline V gene, CDR1 is SQVTM and CDR2 is ANQGSEA. The CDR3 spells CSVEDYRIGQDNYKQYF.

The chain links TRBV5-1 to TRBJ1-5. CDR3 length equals 13 residues. The germline V gene has CDR1 SGHRS and CDR2 YFSETQ. The CDR3 loop reads CASSQDSNQPQHF.

This chain uses TRBV29-1 with TRBJ2-3. The CDR3 runs 13 residues. Germline-derived CDR1 and CDR2 are SQVTM and ANQGSEA. The CDR3 loop reads CSVEDIYTDTQYF.

The chain carries TRBV28 and TRBJ1-5. This CDR3 is 15 amino acids long. Germline V lookup: CDR1 MDHEN, CDR2 SYDVKM. CDR3 in amino acids: CASRQTPDSNQPQHF.

The rearrangement links TRBV6-5 to TRBJ2-3; the TCRdb call, TRBD1, lacks DNA for checking. Germline V gene sequence: CDR1 MNHEY, CDR2 SVGAGI. This CDR3 has 17 residues. The chain's CDR3 is CASSPLGGSGSTDTQYF.

The chain recombines TRBV4-3 with TRBJ2-1; TCRdb designates TRBD2, a call that cannot be tested without DNA. This CDR3 is 15 amino acids long. Germline V lookup: CDR1 LGHNA, CDR2 YSLEER. The CDR3 sequence is CASSQVAGSINEQFF.

The chain employs TRBV7-9 and TRBJ1-5; checking the TCRdb D call of TRBD1 is not possible without DNA. The germline V gene encodes CDR1 SEHNR and CDR2 FQNEAQ (reference sequence). The CDR3 loop spans 14 amino acids. CDR3 sequence: CASSPTGMNQPQHF.